This T cell receptor (beta chain) appears in the sequencing data of a study of blood T cells in healthy people across ages. Findings of the study overall: A roughly linear fall in TCR beta diversity per million T cells was seen with increasing age.

Per the germline V gene, CDR1 is MDHEN and CDR2 is SYDVKM. The CDR3 is 16 amino acids. Then a second PCR, running roughly 7 to 11 cycles, was carried out with a sample-barcoded 5' primer and a J-beta primer mix. TCRdb independently ran MiXCR on the 5' RACE reads; one entry per CDR3 protein. The data hold about a million distinct CDR3 sequences, with 45% to 50% observed a single time. On this clonotype itself: Its antigen is undetermined. One junction end does not reproduce the germline sequence, and a read error may be involved.

The TCR comes from a man aged 25 to 40 in good health. The sequenced sample consisted of blood. This rearrangement joins TRBV28 to TRBJ2-7, with D possibly matching TRBD2 (5 bases). The CDR3 DNA sequence: TGTGCCAGCAGTTCATCGGCGGGCCGAACCGCCTACGGGCAGTACTTC. Protein sequence: CASSSSAGRTAYGQYF. The full variable domain, its missing parts supplied by reference TRBV28 and TRBJ2-7, is DVKVTQSSRYLVKRTGEKVFLECVQDMDHENMFWYRQDPGLGLRLIYFSYDVKMKEKGDIPEGYSVSREKKERFSLILESASTNQTSMYLCASSSSAGRTAYGQYFGPGTRLTVT.